The next 22 T cell receptor beta chains were all read from a single sample in a study of shared clonotypes between healthy human individuals. Terminally differentiated effector memory CD45RA+ cells were excluded by CCR7 positive selection of CD45RO-negative cells. Method: immunoSEQ multiplex PCR; TCRdb's copy keeps in-frame clones and lacks some. The data contain 1.5 million to 2.5 million clones, about 95% of them seen just once; the ten biggest clones take up less than 1.5%. Sequenced material: naive CD8+ T cells sorted from blood. These TCRs come from a man aged 18 to 29 in good health.

In the case of this clone: The sample carries other DNA sequences with the same CDR3. This chain connects TRBV7-6 to TRBJ1-3; D call uncertain. The CDR3 has 13 residues. Trimming pared 1 base from V and 4 bases from J, leaving 5 bases between. Germline CDR1 and CDR2: SGHVS and FNYEAQ. CDR3 residues: CASSLDLGNTIYF. CDR3 DNA sequence: TGTGCCAGCAGCTTAGACCTAGGAAACACCATATATTTT.

The V and J genes are TRBV5-8 and TRBJ2-5, with 8 bases identical to TRBD2. J lost 4 bases, V lost 6 bases, and 11 bases had no gene match. Germline CDR1 SGHTS, CDR2 YDEGEE. The CDR3 totals 15 residues. CDR3 sequence reads: CASTAGGRGGETQYF. The CDR3 DNA is TGTGCCAGCACCGCTGGAGGTCGGGGGGGAGAGACCCAGTACTTC.

On this clone: This sample also contains other DNA sequences that code for the same CDR3. J is TRBJ2-1 and V is TRBV9; D is undetermined. Germline V gene data show CDR1 as SGDLS and CDR2 as YYNGEE. The CDR3 totals 15 residues. Trimming removed 0 bases from V and 1 base from J, with 8 bases in between. CDR3 sequence reads: CASSVVPGSYNEQFF. The CDR3 nucleotides are TGTGCCAGCAGCGTAGTTCCGGGTTCCTACAATGAGCAGTTCTTC. Variable domain in full (rest from reference TRBV9 and TRBJ2-1): DSGVTQTPKHLITATGQRVTLRCSPRSGDLSVYWYQQSLDQGLQFLIQYYNGEERAKGNILERFSAQQFPDLHSELNLSSLELGDSALYFCASSVVPGSYNEQFFGPGTRLTVL.

The rearrangement links TRBV19 to TRBJ2-7; a possible D gene is TRBD1 (6 bases). This CDR3 region has 14 residues. The V end lost 1 base, the J end lost 3 bases, and 10 bases lay between the germline ends. CDR1 LNHDA and CDR2 SQIVND come from the germline V gene (reference sequence). DNA for the CDR3: TGTGCCAGTAGTATAGCGCAGGGGTTCTACGAGCAGTACTTC. Translation: CASSIAQGFYEQYF.

The J gene is TRBJ1-2, the V gene TRBV6-7; 7 bases are a match to TRBD1. TRBV6-7 carries the ORF label, with uncertain function. The CDR3 contains 14 residues. The V and J ends lost 7 bases and 5 bases, in that order; junction bases with no gene match: 10. CDR3 sequence reads: CASTYDRDKYGYTF. For the CDR3, the DNA is TGTGCCAGCACCTACGACAGGGATAAATATGGCTACACCTTC.

J is TRBJ1-1 and V is TRBV5-6, with D possibly TRBD1 on 5 matching bases. The V gene lost 4 bases and the J gene lost 4 bases, with 14 bases spanning the gap. The length of the CDR3 is 14 residues. Germline-derived CDR1 and CDR2 are SGHDT and YYEEEE. This CDR3 reads CASSLTWGVTEAFF. CDR3 sequence (DNA): TGTGCCAGCAGCCTGACGTGGGGGGTCACTGAAGCTTTCTTT.

With respect to this clone: The junction differs from germline at one of its ends, possibly a read error. The rearrangement joins TRBV7-7 to TRBJ2-1; 7 bases align to TRBD2. Germline lookup yields CDR1 SSHAT and CDR2 FNYEAQ (reference sequence). The CDR3 totals 13 residues. The CDR3 loop reads CASSSGRRIEQFF. CDR3 nucleotide sequence: TGTGCTAGCAGCTCCGGGAGGAGGATTGAGCAGTTCTTC.

This clone was recorded only once. V gene TRBV19 combines with J gene TRBJ2-1; 7 nucleotides match TRBD1. The CDR3 is made up of 14 amino acids. V lost 5 bases and J lost 1; bases outside the gene matches: 2. Germline values: CDR1 LNHDA, CDR2 SQIVND (reference sequence). The CDR3 is CASSLTGSYNEQFF. CDR3 DNA sequence: TGTGCCAGTAGTCTGACAGGGTCCTACAATGAGCAGTTCTTC.

As concerns this clone: In the same sample, other DNA sequences code for this CDR3. This chain uses TRBV11-2 with TRBJ2-1; 9 positions match TRBD2. From germline, CDR1 is SGHAT and CDR2 FQNNGV. V lost 6 bases to trimming and J lost 0 bases; unmatched junction nucleotides: 3. The length of the CDR3 is 15 residues. The CDR3 spells CASSPTSGSYNEQFF. CDR3 in DNA: TGTGCCAGCAGTCCGACTAGCGGCTCCTACAATGAGCAGTTCTTC.

For this clone: Different DNA sequences within this sample yield the same CDR3. The chain recombines TRBV4-3 with TRBJ2-7; tentative D call: TRBD1 (5 bases). Germline V gene lookup returns CDR1 LGHNA and CDR2 YSLEER. V dropped 0 bases and J dropped 4 bases, with 7 bases sitting between them. The CDR3 length is 13 residues. This CDR3 is CASSQDQGYEQYF. The CDR3 DNA follows: TGCGCCAGCAGCCAAGATCAGGGTTACGAGCAGTACTTC.

V is TRBV5-6 and J is TRBJ2-7; D is perhaps TRBD1 or TRBD2 (5 bases each). Trimming took 4 bases from V and 2 from J, leaving 16 bases between them. The germline CDR1 and CDR2 sequences are SGHDT and YYEEEE. CDR3 length equals 15 residues. The CDR3 bases are TGTGCCAGCAGCCCTATCTACGGGACGACCTACGAGCAGTACTTC. It encodes CASSPIYGTTYEQYF.

The chain is built from TRBV7-8 and TRBJ2-7; D is possibly TRBD1 (5 bases). Germline V gene lookup returns CDR1 SGHVS and CDR2 FQNEAQ. Trimming took 1 base from V and 11 from J, leaving 15 bases between them. This CDR3 is built from 13 residues. CDR3 sequence reads: CASSLGPGPQEYF. CDR3 DNA: TGTGCCAGCAGCTTAGGCCCAGGGCCCCAGGAGTACTTC.

The V and J genes are TRBV25-1 and TRBJ2-5; D not certain. The CDR3 is 12 residues long. Germline V gene lookup returns CDR1 MGHDK and CDR2 SYGVNS. Trimming cost V 6 bases and J 1 base, with 6 bases left between them. Written as DNA, the CDR3 is TGTGCCAGCAGGGACCGCCAAGAGACCCAGTACTTC. It is translated as CASRDRQETQYF.

The rearrangement links TRBV5-5 to TRBJ2-7; D is tentatively TRBD1 or TRBD2 (5 bases each). The CDR3 runs 15 residues. The V gene's germline CDR1 is SGHKS and CDR2 YYEKEE (reference sequence). V lost 0 bases and J 2 bases, leaving 12 bases between the germline ends. CDR3 residues: CASSLGALGAYEQYF. In DNA, the CDR3 is TGTGCCAGCAGCTTGGGTGCGTTGGGGGCCTACGAGCAGTACTTC.

This clone was observed a few times. The sample carries other DNA sequences with the same CDR3. V gene TRBV30 combines with J gene TRBJ1-3; unclear D gene. Germline loops: CDR1 GTSNPN, CDR2 SVGIG (reference sequence). CDR3 length: 14 amino acids. V lost 0 bases to trimming and J lost 0 bases, with 6 bases between them. This CDR3 reads CAWSVGVSGNTIYF. The CDR3, as DNA: TGTGCCTGGAGTGTCGGGGTCTCTGGAAACACCATATATTTT. Based on the CDR3 plus reference TRBV30 and TRBJ1-3, the full variable domain is SQTIHQWPATLVQPVGSPLSLECTVEGTSNPNLYWYRQAAGRGLQLLFYSVGIGQISSEVPQNLSASRPQDRQFILSSKKLLLSDSGFYLCAWSVGVSGNTIYFGEGSWLTVV.

The chain is built from TRBV6-5 and TRBJ1-2; 8 nucleotides match TRBD1. Losses at the gene ends were 8 bases for V and 8 bases for J; bases not matched to a gene: 13. This CDR3 is 14 amino acids long. Germline V CDR1 and CDR2: MNHEY, SVGAGI. CDR3 loop: CASGIQGEIKGYTF. The CDR3 region has the DNA TGTGCCAGCGGAATACAGGGGGAGATTAAGGGCTACACCTTC.

The chain is built from TRBV6-1 and TRBJ2-5; possibly TRBD1 for D (6 bases). The CDR3 spans 16 residues. The germline gives CDR1 MNHNS, CDR2 SASEGT. The V end was cut by 3 bases, the J end by 3 bases, with 17 bases between. CDR3 bases: TGTGCCAGCAGTGACCGACCGGGACAAATAGAAGAGACCCAGTACTTC. Protein sequence: CASSDRPGQIEETQYF.

The rearrangement uses TRBV7-9 and TRBJ2-7, with D perhaps TRBD1 (5 bases). Trimming removed 2 bases from V and 3 bases from J, with 11 bases in between. This CDR3 contains 14 residues. Germline CDR1 SEHNR, CDR2 FQNEAQ (reference sequence). CDR3 sequence: CASSLSWQGYEQYF. As DNA, the CDR3 is TGTGCCAGCAGCTTAAGTTGGCAGGGCTACGAGCAGTACTTC.

V is TRBV27 and J is TRBJ2-6, with D maybe TRBD1 (6 bases). The germline CDR1 and CDR2 sequences are MNHEY and SMNVEV (reference sequence). Trimming cost V 2 bases and J 4 bases, with 12 bases left between them. The CDR3 is 16 amino acids. The DNA for the CDR3 is TGTGCCAGCAGTTTAATGGGGGCGGGCGGGGCCAACGTCCTGACTTTC. Amino acid sequence: CASSLMGAGGANVLTF.

The chain combines TRBV25-1 with TRBJ2-6, with D perhaps assigned TRBD1 or TRBD2 (5 bases each). In germline, CDR1 is MGHDK, CDR2 SYGVNS. With 7 bases removed from V and 0 bases from J, the gap between germline ends came to 13 bases. This CDR3 has 16 amino acids. CDR3 region: CASIGTPLSGANVLTF. The CDR3 DNA is TGTGCCAGCATCGGGACGCCCCTCTCTGGGGCCAACGTCCTGACTTTC. The whole variable domain, remainder taken from reference TRBV25-1 and TRBJ2-6, is EADIYQTPRYLVIGTGKKITLECSQTMGHDKMYWYQQDPGMELHLIHYSYGVNSTEKGDLSSESTVSRIRTEHFPLTLESARPSHTSQYLCASIGTPLSGANVLTFGAGSRLTVL.

This chain joins TRBV12-5 and TRBJ2-3; D gene uncertain. CDR1 and CDR2 (germline): LGHNT, FRNRAP. CDR3 length: 13 residues. Trimming cost V 6 bases and J 5 bases, with 12 bases left between them. The CDR3 region has the DNA TGTGCTAGTGGGACACAGCCGATAGATACGCAGTATTTT. Translation gives CASGTQPIDTQYF.

This clone showed up just once. J is TRBJ1-4 and V is TRBV6-5; TRBD1 matches at 8 bases. Germline lookup yields CDR1 MNHEY and CDR2 SVGAGI. Germline trimming cut 4 bases from V and 6 bases from J; bases unmatched to any gene: 4. CDR3 length: 14 amino acids. Here the CDR3 reads CASSSPGQDEKLFF. The CDR3 coding sequence is TGTGCCAGCAGTTCCCCGGGACAGGATGAAAAACTGTTTTTT.